These T cell receptor beta chains were read from a single sample in a study of T-cell memory formation after mild COVID-19. TCRdb fed the 5' RACE reads into MiXCR, producing one record per CDR3 protein. The sample lists roughly 510,000 distinct CDR3 sequences, around a sixth occurring once. Sequencing was carried out using PBMCs or a T cell subset sorted from them (not recorded which). The source of these receptors is an adult woman who had mild COVID-19 (a few samples of this study predate the infection). Cell type and time point are not known. Each CDR3 is given with its conserved first and last residue. The order of the fields is V gene, clone size, D gene, J gene, CDR3 DNA, CDR3 protein. A D gene is named only where the DNA matches it firmly. A row's size may be missing; if present it is once, few, many or a size class.

TRBV7-8	NA	NA	TRBJ2-1	TGTGCCAGCAGCTTAGAGGACTTGGGGGGCGATGAGCAGTTCTTC	CASSLEDLGGDEQFF
TRBV20-1	few	TRBD2	TRBJ2-7	TGCAGTGCTAGAGATCTGACTAGCGGGGGTTTCTACGAGCAGTACTTC	CSARDLTSGGFYEQYF
TRBV5-1	NA	NA	TRBJ1-6	TGCGCCAGCAGCTCCCAGACCAATTCACCCCTCCACTTT	CASSSQTNSPLHF
TRBV7-6	NA	NA	TRBJ2-1	TGTGCCAGCAGCTTAGTAGTCCAGTCAAATGAGCAGTTCTTC	CASSLVVQSNEQFF
TRBV7-8	few	NA	TRBJ2-7	TGTGCCAGCAGGCCCGGGACGGAAGTTTACGAGCAGTACTTC	CASRPGTEVYEQYF
TRBV4-1	NA	NA	TRBJ2-5	TGCGACAGCAGCCCCACCTTGCAGGAGACCCAGTACTTC	CDSSPTLQETQYF
TRBV5-6	many	NA	TRBJ1-1	TGTGCCAGCAGCTTGGAAGGGTACGGGACGCCGGCTGAAGCTTTCTTT	CASSLEGYGTPAEAFF
TRBV6-6	few	NA	TRBJ1-2	TGTGCCAGCAGTATAGGGCCGAACTATGGCTACACCTTC	CASSIGPNYGYTF
TRBV7-9	NA	NA	TRBJ2-1	TGTGCCAGCAGCCCCCCGACAGTTCTAAATGAGCAGTTCTTC	CASSPPTVLNEQFF
TRBV15	few	NA	TRBJ2-3	TGTGCCACCAGCAGAGTAGGGGAGAGCACAGATACGCAGTATTTT	CATSRVGESTDTQYF
TRBV5-4	many	NA	TRBJ1-1	TGTGCCAGCAGCTTGACGACAGCAAACACTGAAGCTTTCTTT	CASSLTTANTEAFF
TRBV20-1	few	TRBD1	TRBJ1-1	TGCAGCGCCACTAGAACTCAGGGACAGCTGAACACTGAAGCTTTCTTT	CSATRTQGQLNTEAFF
TRBV5-1	many	TRBD2	TRBJ2-1	TGCGCCAGCAGCCTAGCGGGAGTCAACAATGAGCAGTTCTTC	CASSLAGVNNEQFF
TRBV12-3/TRBV12-4	few	TRBD1	TRBJ1-2	TGTGCCAGCAGACGGGACAGGGGAAGCGGCTACACCTTC	CASRRDRGSGYTF
TRBV6-6	few	TRBD2	TRBJ2-5	TGTGCCAGCAGTTACTTAGCGGGAGAGGGGGAGACCCAGTACTTC	CASSYLAGEGETQYF
TRBV12-3/TRBV12-4	NA	NA	TRBJ2-7	TGTGCCAGCAGTTTGGGGGGATACGAGAAGTACTTC	CASSLGGYEKYF
TRBV5-1	many	TRBD1	TRBJ2-7	TGCGCCAGCAGCCAAACAGGGGAGTTTTGGTACGAGCAGTACTTC	CASSQTGEFWYEQYF
TRBV4-2	few	TRBD1	TRBJ1-5	TGTGCCAGCAGCCAAGATCAGGGGGCGAGCAATCAGCCCCAGCATTTT	CASSQDQGASNQPQHF
TRBV3-1	few	NA	TRBJ2-5	TGTGCCAGCAGCCCGGAGCAAGAGACCCAGTACTTC	CASSPEQETQYF
TRBV4-3	NA	NA	TRBJ2-2	TGCGCCAGCAGCCAAGACGTGGGTAGGAACACCGGGGAGCTGTTTTTT	CASSQDVGRNTGELFF
TRBV28	NA	TRBD1	TRBJ1-1	TGTGCCAGCAGTCAGGGACAGTTCCCCCGATGGAACACTGAAGCTTTCTTT	CASSQGQFPRWNTEAFF
TRBV30	NA	NA	TRBJ2-7	TGTGCCTGGAGCCAGGGACGGCCTCCCTACGAGCAGTACTTC	CAWSQGRPPYEQYF
TRBV19	NA	NA	TRBJ1-2	TGTGCCAGTAGGCGGGAAAGGATCTATGGCTACACCTTC	CASRRERIYGYTF
TRBV5-1	NA	TRBD1	TRBJ1-4	TGCGCCAGCAGCTGGGGGACAGGGGATGAAAAACTGTTTTTT	CASSWGTGDEKLFF
TRBV6-5	few	TRBD2	TRBJ2-3	TGTGCCAGCAGTAGCGGGGAGGATACGCAGTATTTT	CASSSGEDTQYF
TRBV27	many	NA	TRBJ2-7	TGTGCTCATACACGGGGCGAGCAGTACTTC	CAHTRGEQYF
TRBV9	NA	TRBD2	TRBJ2-5	TGTGCCAGCAGCGTAGATCCGGGGGGTCGGGAGACCCAGTACTTC	CASSVDPGGRETQYF
TRBV7-9	few	TRBD1	TRBJ1-1	TGTGCCAGCAGCTACGGGACAGCGGTTGAAGCTTTCTTT	CASSYGTAVEAFF
TRBV5-4	few	NA	TRBJ2-3	TGTGCCAGCAGCTTAAACCCCATCCCCACAGATACGCAGTATTTT	CASSLNPIPTDTQYF
TRBV20-1	NA	TRBD1	TRBJ1-2	TGCAGTCACAGGGGATCTAACTATGGCTACACCTTC	CSHRGSNYGYTF
TRBV7-2	NA	TRBD2	TRBJ2-5	TGTGCCAGCAGCTACGGACTAGCGAAAGAGACCCAGTACTTC	CASSYGLAKETQYF
TRBV24-1	few	NA	TRBJ2-3	TGTGCCACCAGTGAATTCGGGCTAGACGGGAGTTGGGATACGCAGTATTTT	CATSEFGLDGSWDTQYF
TRBV3-1	once	NA	TRBJ1-4	TGTGCCAGCAGCTTTGCGCTTGCAACTAATGAAAAACTGTTTTTT	CASSFALATNEKLFF
TRBV24-1	many	TRBD2	TRBJ2-2	TGTGCCACCAGTGATTTGCGGGGGCTAGCGGGAGGATTACGGAACACCGGGGAGCTGTTTTTT	CATSDLRGLAGGLRNTGELFF
TRBV5-1	few	NA	TRBJ2-7	TGCGCCAGCAGCTTGGAATTCGGAGGTATGGGCTACGAGCAGTACTTC	CASSLEFGGMGYEQYF
TRBV14	few	NA	TRBJ2-4	TGTGCCAGCAGCCAAGATGGGGGCGGGGACCGTATCCCCTACATTCAGTACTTC	CASSQDGGGDRIPYIQYF
TRBV18	few	TRBD2	TRBJ2-3	TGTGCCAGCTCACCACCCGGGACTACCCGTGATACGCAGTATTTT	CASSPPGTTRDTQYF